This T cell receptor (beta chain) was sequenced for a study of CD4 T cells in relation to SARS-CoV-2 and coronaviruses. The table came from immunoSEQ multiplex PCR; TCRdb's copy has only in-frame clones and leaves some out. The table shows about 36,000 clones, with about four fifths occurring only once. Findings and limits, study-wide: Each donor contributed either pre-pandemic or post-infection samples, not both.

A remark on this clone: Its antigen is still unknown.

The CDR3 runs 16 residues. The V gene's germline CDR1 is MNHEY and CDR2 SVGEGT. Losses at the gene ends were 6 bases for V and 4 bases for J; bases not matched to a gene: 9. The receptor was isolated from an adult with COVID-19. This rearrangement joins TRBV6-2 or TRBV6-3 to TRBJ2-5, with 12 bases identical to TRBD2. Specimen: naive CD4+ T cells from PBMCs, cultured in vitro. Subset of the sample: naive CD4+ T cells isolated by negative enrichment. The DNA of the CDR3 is TGTGCCAGCAGCCGACTAGCGGGAGTACGGTTAGAGACCCAGTACTTC. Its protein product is CASSRLAGVRLETQYF.